A single sample is the source of the 16 T cell receptor beta chains below, sequenced in a study of response to subunit inactivated influenza vaccine. TCRdb re-called the RT-PCR reads through MiXCR, storing one row per CDR3 protein. The table has some 500,000 distinct CDR3 sequences, 16% seen once. The sequencing used CD4+ T cells sorted from PBMCs, collected around 25 months after vaccination. The source is a man aged 50 to 69 who received an inactivated influenza vaccine.

In its sample, this clonotype was seen many times. V and J are TRBV5-5 and TRBJ2-2, with 13 bases lining up with TRBD2. CDR3 size: 18 residues. Germline CDR1 is SGHKS and CDR2 is YYEKEE (reference sequence). V shed 4 bases and J 4 bases; nucleotides not matched to a gene: 10. The CDR3 loop reads CASSRRLAGGGGTGELFF. In nucleotides, the CDR3 is TGTGCCAGCAGCCGCCGACTAGCGGGGGGCGGGGGCACCGGGGAGCTGTTTTTT.

This clonotype was seen only a few times. The chain links TRBV6-2 or TRBV6-3 to TRBJ2-1, with D perhaps given as TRBD1 or TRBD2 (6 bases each). V shed 2 bases and J shed 7 bases, with 12 bases lying between them. The germline gives CDR1 MNHEY, CDR2 SVGEGT. CDR3 length: 14 amino acids. CDR3 amino acids: CASSYGGGTNEQFF. In DNA form, the CDR3 reads TGTGCCAGCAGTTACGGAGGGGGGACAAATGAGCAGTTCTTC.

This clonotype was picked up a small number of times. This chain connects TRBV4-1 to TRBJ2-3; D possibly corresponds to TRBD2 (5 bases). Germline values: CDR1 MGHRA, CDR2 YSYEKL. CDR3 size: 16 residues. V gave up 1 base and J gave up 4 bases, with 15 bases separating them. The CDR3 DNA follows: TGCGCCAGCAGCCAAGGATCTCCTAGCCAGTCAGATACGCAGTATTTT. Translated: CASSQGSPSQSDTQYF.

The chain carries TRBV7-8 and TRBJ2-5; the match to TRBD2 covers 9 bases. Trimming took 2 bases from V and 2 from J; bases not matched to a gene: 6. Germline lookup yields CDR1 SGHVS and CDR2 FQNEAQ. The CDR3 is 16 amino acids. The CDR3 coding sequence is TGTGCCAGCAGCTTAACCGGGACTAGCAGGCAAGAGACCCAGTACTTC. Translated, it gives CASSLTGTSRQETQYF.

The chain couples TRBV12-3 or TRBV12-4 to TRBJ1-3; D is unclear. The CDR3 has 15 residues. The V gene lost 6 bases and the J gene lost 4 bases, with 16 bases spanning the gap. The CDR3 DNA sequence: TGTGCCAGCAGGCATTCCTCGGGTAGGGGAAACACCATATATTTT. Its protein is CASRHSSGRGNTIYF.

This clonotype has a handful of counts. The chain uses TRBV27 and TRBJ2-4; 10 nucleotides match TRBD2. The junction had 14 bases not matched to a gene; V was cut back by 6 bases and J by 9 bases. CDR3 length: 16 residues. Germline-derived CDR1 and CDR2 are MNHEY and SMNVEV (reference sequence). The chain's CDR3 is CASRRGSGRPGGIQYF. CDR3 DNA sequence: TGTGCCAGCAGGAGAGGTAGCGGGAGGCCGGGGGGCATTCAGTACTTC.

This chain connects TRBV5-1 to TRBJ2-2, with 8 bases fitting TRBD1. The CDR3 spans 16 residues. Germline CDR1 and CDR2: SGHRS and YFSETQ. J lost 6 bases, V lost 0 bases, and 7 bases had no gene match. The CDR3 reads CASSLALGTGAGELFF. The CDR3 nucleotides are TGCGCCAGCAGCTTGGCCCTAGGGACAGGCGCCGGGGAGCTGTTTTTT. The whole variable domain, remainder taken from reference TRBV5-1 and TRBJ2-2, is KAGVTQTPRYLIKTRGQQVTLSCSPISGHRSVSWYQQTPGQGLQFLFEYFSETQRNKGNFPGRFSGRQFSNSRSEMNVSTLELGDSALYLCASSLALGTGAGELFFGEGSRLTVL.

The V and J genes are TRBV5-1 and TRBJ2-1; 8 bases line up with TRBD2. The CDR3 runs 15 residues. In germline, CDR1 is SGHRS, CDR2 YFSETQ. The V and J ends lost 2 bases and 4 bases, in that order; junction bases with no gene match: 5. This CDR3 reads CASSLLQRGYNEQFF. CDR3 bases: TGCGCCAGCAGCTTATTACAGCGGGGGTACAATGAGCAGTTCTTC.

This clonotype has a handful of counts. V gene TRBV29-1 combines with J gene TRBJ1-1, with 7 bases that match TRBD1. The J segment lost 5 bases and the V segment lost 6 bases, leaving 6 bases of the junction unmatched. This CDR3 spans 12 amino acids. The germline CDR1 and CDR2 sequences are SQVTM and ANQGSEA. Written as DNA, the CDR3 is TGCAGCGTAGCAGGGGGAGGAACTGAAGCTTTCTTT. This translates into CSVAGGGTEAFF.

The chain combines TRBV29-1 with TRBJ2-3; possible D gene TRBD1, 6 bases. The germline V gene has CDR1 SQVTM and CDR2 ANQGSEA. The ends were cut back, 1 base at V and 0 bases at J, with 14 bases in the middle. The CDR3 totals 16 residues. The CDR3 DNA reads TGCAGCGTTGAAGTCCAGGGGAAGAGTAGCACAGATACGCAGTATTTT. Its protein product is CSVEVQGKSSTDTQYF.

This clonotype was observed at least ten times. The V call is TRBV28, the J call TRBJ2-1, with a possible D match to TRBD2 (5 bases). The CDR3 is 16 amino acids. V was trimmed by 6 bases and J by 0 bases, leaving 15 bases between them. Germline V gene data show CDR1 as MDHEN and CDR2 as SYDVKM. Written as DNA, the CDR3 is TGTGCCAGCAGGGCCCTGACGGGGAGCTCCTACAATGAGCAGTTCTTC. This sequence encodes CASRALTGSSYNEQFF.

This chain joins TRBV19 and TRBJ1-5; 7 bases align to TRBD1. Germline CDR1 reads LNHDA; CDR2 reads SQIVND (reference sequence). V was clipped by 5 bases and J by 0 bases; unmatched bases: 4. The CDR3 is 15 amino acids. CDR3 amino acids: CASSETGNSNQPQHF. DNA for the CDR3: TGTGCCAGTAGTGAGACAGGGAATAGCAATCAGCCCCAGCATTTT.

This clonotype showed up just a few times. The genes are TRBV6-5 and TRBJ1-5; 7 bases agree with TRBD1. CDR3 length: 14 amino acids. V lost 4 bases, J lost 7 bases, and 7 bases stayed unmatched. CDR1 is MNHEY and CDR2 is SVGAGI in the germline V gene. CDR3 nucleotides: TGTGCCAGCAGTTCACAGGGGAAATCCCAGCCCCAGCATTTT. The encoded protein is CASSSQGKSQPQHF.

The gene calls are TRBV18 and TRBJ2-7, with D perhaps assigned TRBD1 or TRBD2 (5 bases each). The CDR3 spans 15 residues. Germline V gene data show CDR1 as KGHSH and CDR2 as LQKENI. Trimming removed 3 bases at V and 0 bases at J, with 12 bases between. The CDR3 reads CASSPAVGGSYEQYF. The CDR3 DNA follows: TGTGCCAGCTCACCCGCCGTTGGGGGCTCCTACGAGCAGTACTTC.

The chain has TRBV10-3 and TRBJ1-6; the D gene is possibly TRBD1 (5 bases). CDR3 length: 17 residues. V was trimmed by 4 bases and J by 5 bases, leaving 18 bases between them. Germline values: CDR1 ENHRY, CDR2 SYGVKD. The CDR3 DNA reads as TGTGCCATCAGTGTGGAAACGAGAGGGGCCCATAATTCACCCCTCCACTTT. It is translated as CAISVETRGAHNSPLHF.

This chain uses TRBV5-6 with TRBJ2-3; 13 nucleotides match TRBD2. This CDR3 spans 16 amino acids. Germline assignment: CDR1 SGHDT and CDR2 YYEEEE. V gave up 2 bases and J gave up 1 base; unmatched junction bases: 1. CDR3: CASSLLAGGRTDTQYF. In DNA, the CDR3 is TGTGCCAGCAGCTTACTAGCGGGGGGGCGCACAGATACGCAGTATTTT.